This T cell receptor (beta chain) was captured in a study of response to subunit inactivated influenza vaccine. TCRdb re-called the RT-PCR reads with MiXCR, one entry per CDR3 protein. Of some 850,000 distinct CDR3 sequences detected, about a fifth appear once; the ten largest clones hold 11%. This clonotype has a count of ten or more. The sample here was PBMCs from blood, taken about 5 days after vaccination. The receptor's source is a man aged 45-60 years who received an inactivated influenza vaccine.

The CDR3 region has the DNA TGCAGTGCTGGGGTGGGTGGCGGCAATCAGCCCCAGCATTTT. This sequence encodes CSAGVGGGNQPQHF. The V gene is TRBV20-1, the J gene TRBJ1-5; no clear D. Germline V lookup: CDR1 DFQATT, CDR2 SNEGSKA (reference sequence). V gave up 5 bases and J gave up 2 bases, with 13 bases separating them. The CDR3 consists of 14 residues.